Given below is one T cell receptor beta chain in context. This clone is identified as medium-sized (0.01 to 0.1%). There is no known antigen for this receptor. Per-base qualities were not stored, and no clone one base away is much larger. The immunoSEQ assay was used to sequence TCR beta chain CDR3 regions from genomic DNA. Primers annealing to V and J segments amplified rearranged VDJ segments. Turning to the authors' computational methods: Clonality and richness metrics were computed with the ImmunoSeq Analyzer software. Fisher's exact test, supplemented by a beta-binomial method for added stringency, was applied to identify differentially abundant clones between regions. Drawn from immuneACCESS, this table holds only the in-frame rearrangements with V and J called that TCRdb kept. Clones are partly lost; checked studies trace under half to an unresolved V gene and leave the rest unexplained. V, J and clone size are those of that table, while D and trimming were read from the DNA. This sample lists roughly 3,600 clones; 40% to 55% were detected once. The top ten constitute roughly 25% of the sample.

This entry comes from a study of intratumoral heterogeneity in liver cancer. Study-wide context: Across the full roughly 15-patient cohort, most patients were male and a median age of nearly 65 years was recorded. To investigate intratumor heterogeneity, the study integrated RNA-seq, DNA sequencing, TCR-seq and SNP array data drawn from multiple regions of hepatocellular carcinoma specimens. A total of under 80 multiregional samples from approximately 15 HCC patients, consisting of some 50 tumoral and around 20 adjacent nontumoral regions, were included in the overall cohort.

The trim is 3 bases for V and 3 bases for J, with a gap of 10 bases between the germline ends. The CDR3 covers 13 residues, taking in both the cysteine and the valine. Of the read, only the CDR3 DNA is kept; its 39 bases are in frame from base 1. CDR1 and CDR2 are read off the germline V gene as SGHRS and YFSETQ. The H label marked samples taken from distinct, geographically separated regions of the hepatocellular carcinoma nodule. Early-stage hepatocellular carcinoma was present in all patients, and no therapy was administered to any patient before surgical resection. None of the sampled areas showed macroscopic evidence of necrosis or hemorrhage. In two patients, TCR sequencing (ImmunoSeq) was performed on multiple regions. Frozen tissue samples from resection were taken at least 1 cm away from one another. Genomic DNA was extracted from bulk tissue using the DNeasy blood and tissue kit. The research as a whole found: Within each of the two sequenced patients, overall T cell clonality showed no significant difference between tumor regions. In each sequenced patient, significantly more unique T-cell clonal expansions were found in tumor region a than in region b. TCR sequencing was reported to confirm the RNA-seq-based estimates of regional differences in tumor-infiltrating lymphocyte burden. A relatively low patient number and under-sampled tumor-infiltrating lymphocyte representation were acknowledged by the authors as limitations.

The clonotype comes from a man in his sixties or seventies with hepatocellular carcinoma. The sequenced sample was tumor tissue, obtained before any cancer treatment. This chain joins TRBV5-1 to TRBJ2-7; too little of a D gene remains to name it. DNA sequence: TGCGCCAGCAGCTCTGATGGGAACTACGAGCAGTACGTC. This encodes CASSSDGNYEQYV.